Listed here is a single TCR beta chain. Produced via immunoSEQ multiplex PCR; TCRdb's table is partial and in-frame only. The sample carries over 2 million clones, approximately 95% recorded once. The V and J ends lost 2 bases and 2 bases respectively, with 10 bases between them. This CDR3 is built from 14 residues. CDR1 WSHSY and CDR2 SAAADI come from the germline V gene. This record belongs to a study of shared clonotypes between healthy human individuals. This clonotype was obtained from a man aged 18 to 35 in good health. The V gene is TRBV10-2, the J gene TRBJ2-7; possible D gene TRBD1, 5 bases. The sample taken for sequencing was naive CD4+ T cells sorted from blood. Subset defined: CD45RA+ positively selected. The CDR3 loop reads CASSEARAPYEQYF. The CDR3 nucleotides are TGCGCCAGCAGTGAGGCCAGGGCCCCCTACGAGCAGTACTTC.